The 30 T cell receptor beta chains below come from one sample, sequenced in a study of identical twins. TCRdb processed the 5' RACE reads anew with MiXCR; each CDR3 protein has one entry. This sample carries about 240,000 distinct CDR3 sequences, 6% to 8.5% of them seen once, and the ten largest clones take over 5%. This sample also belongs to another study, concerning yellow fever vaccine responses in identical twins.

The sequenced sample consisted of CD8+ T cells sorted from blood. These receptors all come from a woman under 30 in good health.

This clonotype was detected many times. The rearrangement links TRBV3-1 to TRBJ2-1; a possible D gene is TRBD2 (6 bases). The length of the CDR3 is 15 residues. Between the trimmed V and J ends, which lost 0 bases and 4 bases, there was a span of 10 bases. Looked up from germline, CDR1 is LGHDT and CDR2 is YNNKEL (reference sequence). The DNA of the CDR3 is TGTGCCAGCAGCCAAGATGCGGGGAGTTACAATGAGCAGTTCTTC. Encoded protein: CASSQDAGSYNEQFF.

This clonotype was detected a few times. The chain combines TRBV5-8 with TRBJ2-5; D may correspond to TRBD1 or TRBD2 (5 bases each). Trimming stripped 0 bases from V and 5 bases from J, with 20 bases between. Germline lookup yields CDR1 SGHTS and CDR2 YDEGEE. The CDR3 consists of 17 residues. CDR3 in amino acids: CASSLASGTHNRETQYF. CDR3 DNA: TGTGCCAGCAGCTTGGCTTCGGGGACCCACAACCGGGAGACCCAGTACTTC. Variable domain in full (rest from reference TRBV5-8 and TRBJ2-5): EAGVTQSPTHLIKTRGQQATLRCSPISGHTSVYWYQQALGLGLQFLLWYDEGEERNRGNFPPRFSGRQFPNYSSELNVNALELEDSALYLCASSLASGTHNRETQYFGPGTRLLVL.

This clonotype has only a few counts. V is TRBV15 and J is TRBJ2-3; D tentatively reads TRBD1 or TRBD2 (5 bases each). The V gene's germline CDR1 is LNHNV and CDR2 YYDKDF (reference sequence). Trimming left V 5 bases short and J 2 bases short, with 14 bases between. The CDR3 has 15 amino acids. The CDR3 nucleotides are TGTGCCACCAGCCCTCGGGACCGATCCACAGATACGCAGTATTTT. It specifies CATSPRDRSTDTQYF.

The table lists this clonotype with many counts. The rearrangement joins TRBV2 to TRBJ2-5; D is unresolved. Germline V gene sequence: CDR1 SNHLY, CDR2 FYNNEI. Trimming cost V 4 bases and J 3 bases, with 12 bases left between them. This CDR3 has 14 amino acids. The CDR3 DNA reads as TGTGCCAGCAGTGTGAGGTTCGGAGAAGAGACCCAGTACTTC. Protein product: CASSVRFGEETQYF.

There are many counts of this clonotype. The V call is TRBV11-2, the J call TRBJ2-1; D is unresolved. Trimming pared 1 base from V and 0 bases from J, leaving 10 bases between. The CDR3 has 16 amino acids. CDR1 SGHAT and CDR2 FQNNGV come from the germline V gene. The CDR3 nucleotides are TGTGCCAGCAGCTTAGGCGTGATTAGCTCCTACAATGAGCAGTTCTTC. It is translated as CASSLGVISSYNEQFF.

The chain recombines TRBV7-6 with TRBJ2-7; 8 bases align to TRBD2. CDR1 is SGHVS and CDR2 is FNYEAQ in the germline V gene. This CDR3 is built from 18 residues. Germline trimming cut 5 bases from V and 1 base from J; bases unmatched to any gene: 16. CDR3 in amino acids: CASSTDIRTSGTSYEQYF. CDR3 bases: TGTGCCAGCAGCACAGACATCCGAACTAGCGGTACTTCCTACGAGCAGTACTTC.

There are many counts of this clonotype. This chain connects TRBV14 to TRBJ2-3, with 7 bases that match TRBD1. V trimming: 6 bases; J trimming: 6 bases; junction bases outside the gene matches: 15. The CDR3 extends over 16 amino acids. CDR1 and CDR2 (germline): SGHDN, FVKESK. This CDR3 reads CASSLRLQGVFDTQYF. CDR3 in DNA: TGTGCCAGCAGTCTGAGACTGCAGGGGGTTTTTGATACGCAGTATTTT.

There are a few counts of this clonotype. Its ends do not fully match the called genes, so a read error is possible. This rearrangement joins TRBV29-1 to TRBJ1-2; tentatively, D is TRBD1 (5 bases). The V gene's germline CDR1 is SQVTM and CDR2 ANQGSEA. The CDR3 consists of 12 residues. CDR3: CGVTRENYGYTF. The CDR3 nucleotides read TGCGGCGTCACCAGGGAGAACTATGGCTACACCTTC.

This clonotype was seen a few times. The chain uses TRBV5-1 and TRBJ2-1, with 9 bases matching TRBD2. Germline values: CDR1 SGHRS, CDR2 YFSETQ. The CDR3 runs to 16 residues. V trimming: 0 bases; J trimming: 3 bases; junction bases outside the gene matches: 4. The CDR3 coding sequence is TGCGCCAGCAGCTTGGTGGGTAGCGGGAGCTACAATGAGCAGTTCTTC. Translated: CASSLVGSGSYNEQFF. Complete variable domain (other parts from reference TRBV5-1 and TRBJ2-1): KAGVTQTPRYLIKTRGQQVTLSCSPISGHRSVSWYQQTPGQGLQFLFEYFSETQRNKGNFPGRFSGRQFSNSRSEMNVSTLELGDSALYLCASSLVGSGSYNEQFFGPGTRLTVL.

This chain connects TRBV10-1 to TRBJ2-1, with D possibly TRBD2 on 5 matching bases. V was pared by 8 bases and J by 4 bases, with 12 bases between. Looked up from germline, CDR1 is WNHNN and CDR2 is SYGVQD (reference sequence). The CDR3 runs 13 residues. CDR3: CASGAEPYNEQFF. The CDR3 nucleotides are TGCGCCAGCGGAGCGGAACCATACAATGAGCAGTTCTTC.

The CDR3 protein is CASSSLAGARAGEQFF. In DNA form, the CDR3 reads TGTGCCAGCAGCTCCCTAGCGGGAGCTCGAGCCGGTGAGCAGTTCTTC. The rearrangement joins TRBV7-3 to TRBJ2-1, with 10 nucleotides matching TRBD2. The ends lost 4 bases at V and 9 bases at J; junction bases unmatched: 12. CDR1 and CDR2 from the germline V gene are SGHTA and FQGTGA. The CDR3 sequence is 16 residues long.

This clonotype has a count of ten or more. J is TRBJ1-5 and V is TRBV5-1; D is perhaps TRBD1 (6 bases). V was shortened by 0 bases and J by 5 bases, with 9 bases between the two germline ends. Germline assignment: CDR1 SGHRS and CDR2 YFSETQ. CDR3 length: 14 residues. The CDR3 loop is CASSLEAGDQPQHF. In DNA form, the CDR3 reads TGCGCCAGCAGCTTGGAGGCAGGGGATCAGCCCCAGCATTTT. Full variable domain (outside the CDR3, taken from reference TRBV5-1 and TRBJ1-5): KAGVTQTPRYLIKTRGQQVTLSCSPISGHRSVSWYQQTPGQGLQFLFEYFSETQRNKGNFPGRFSGRQFSNSRSEMNVSTLELGDSALYLCASSLEAGDQPQHFGDGTRLSIL.

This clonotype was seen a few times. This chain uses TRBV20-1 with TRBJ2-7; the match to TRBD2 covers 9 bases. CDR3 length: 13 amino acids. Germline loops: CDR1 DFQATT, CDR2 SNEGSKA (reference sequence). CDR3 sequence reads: CSPPRLADYEQYF. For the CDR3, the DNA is TGCAGCCCCCCCCGACTAGCGGACTACGAGCAGTACTTC.

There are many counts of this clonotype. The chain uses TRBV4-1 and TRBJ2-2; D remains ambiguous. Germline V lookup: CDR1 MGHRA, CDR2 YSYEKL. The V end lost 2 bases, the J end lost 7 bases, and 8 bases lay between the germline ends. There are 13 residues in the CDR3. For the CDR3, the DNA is TGCGCCAGCAGCCAACTTGCCGGCGGGGAGCTGTTTTTT. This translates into CASSQLAGGELFF.

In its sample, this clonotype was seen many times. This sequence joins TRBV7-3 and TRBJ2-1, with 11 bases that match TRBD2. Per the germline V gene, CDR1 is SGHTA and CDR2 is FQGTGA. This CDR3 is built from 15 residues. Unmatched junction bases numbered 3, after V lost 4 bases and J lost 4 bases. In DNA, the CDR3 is TGTGCCAGCAGCTCACTAGCGGGAGAGTACAATGAGCAGTTCTTC. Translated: CASSSLAGEYNEQFF.

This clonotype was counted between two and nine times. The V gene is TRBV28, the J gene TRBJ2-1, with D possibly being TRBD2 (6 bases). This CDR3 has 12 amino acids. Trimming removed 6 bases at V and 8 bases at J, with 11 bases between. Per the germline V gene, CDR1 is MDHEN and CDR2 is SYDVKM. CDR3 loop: CASSRWGDEQFF. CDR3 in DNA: TGTGCCAGCAGCCGGTGGGGGGATGAGCAGTTCTTC.

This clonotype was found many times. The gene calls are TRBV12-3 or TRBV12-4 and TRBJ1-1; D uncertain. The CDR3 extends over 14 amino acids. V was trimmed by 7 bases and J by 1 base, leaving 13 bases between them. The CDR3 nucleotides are TGTGCCAGCACCCGATGCATGGAGAACACTGAAGCTTTCTTT. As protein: CASTRCMENTEAFF.

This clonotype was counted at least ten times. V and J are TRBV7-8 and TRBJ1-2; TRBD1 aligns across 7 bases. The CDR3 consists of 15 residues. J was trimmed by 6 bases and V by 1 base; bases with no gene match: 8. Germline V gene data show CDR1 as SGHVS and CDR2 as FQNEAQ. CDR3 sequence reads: CASSLGGGDLDGYTF. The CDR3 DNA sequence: TGTGCCAGCAGCTTAGGAGGGGGCGATCTCGATGGCTACACCTTC.

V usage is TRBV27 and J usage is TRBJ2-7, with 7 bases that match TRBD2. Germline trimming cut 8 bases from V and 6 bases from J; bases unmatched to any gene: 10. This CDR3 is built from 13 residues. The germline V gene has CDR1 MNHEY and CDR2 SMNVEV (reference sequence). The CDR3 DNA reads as TGTGCCAGCGGACCTTTGGGGGGGGTCGAGCAGTACGTC. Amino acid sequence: CASGPLGGVEQYV.

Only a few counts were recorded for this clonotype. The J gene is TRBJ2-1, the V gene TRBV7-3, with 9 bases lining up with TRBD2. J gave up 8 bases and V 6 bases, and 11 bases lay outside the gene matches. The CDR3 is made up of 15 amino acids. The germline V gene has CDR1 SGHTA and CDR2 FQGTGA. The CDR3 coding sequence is TGTGCCAGCAGTTTAGCGGGAGCAGGTAGCGATGAGCAGTTCTTC. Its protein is CASSLAGAGSDEQFF. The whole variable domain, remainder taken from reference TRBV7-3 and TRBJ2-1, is GAGVSQTPSNKVTEKGKYVELRCDPISGHTALYWYRQSLGQGPEFLIYFQGTGAADDSGLPNDRFFAVRPEGSVSTLKIQRTERGDSAVYLCASSLAGAGSDEQFFGPGTRLTVL.

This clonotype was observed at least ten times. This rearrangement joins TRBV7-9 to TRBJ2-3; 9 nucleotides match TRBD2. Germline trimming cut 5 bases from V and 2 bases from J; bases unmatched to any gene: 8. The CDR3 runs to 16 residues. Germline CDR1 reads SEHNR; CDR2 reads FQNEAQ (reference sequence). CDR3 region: CASSPTRLAATDTQYF. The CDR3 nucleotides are TGTGCCAGCAGCCCCACCAGACTAGCGGCCACAGATACGCAGTATTTT.

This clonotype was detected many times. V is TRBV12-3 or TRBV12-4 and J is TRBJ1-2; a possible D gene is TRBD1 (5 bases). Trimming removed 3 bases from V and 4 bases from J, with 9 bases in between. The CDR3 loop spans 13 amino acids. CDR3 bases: TGTGCCAGCAGTTTGGCAGGGCCCTATGGCTACACCTTC. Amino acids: CASSLAGPYGYTF.

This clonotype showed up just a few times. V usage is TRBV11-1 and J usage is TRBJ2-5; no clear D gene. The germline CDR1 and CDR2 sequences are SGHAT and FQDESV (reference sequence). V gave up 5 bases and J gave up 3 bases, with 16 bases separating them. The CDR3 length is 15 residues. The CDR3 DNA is TGTGCCAGCAGCCCTCTTCGGACCTCTAAAGAGACCCAGTACTTC. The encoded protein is CASSPLRTSKETQYF.

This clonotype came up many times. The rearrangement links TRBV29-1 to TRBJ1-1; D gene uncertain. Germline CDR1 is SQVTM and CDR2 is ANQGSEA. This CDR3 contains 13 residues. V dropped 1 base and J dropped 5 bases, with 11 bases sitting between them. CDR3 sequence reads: CSVEGGGNTEAFF. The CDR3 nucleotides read TGCAGCGTTGAAGGTGGCGGGAATACTGAAGCTTTCTTT. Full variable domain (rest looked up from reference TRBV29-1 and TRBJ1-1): SAVISQKPSRDICQRGTSLTIQCQVDSQVTMMFWYRQQPGQSLTLIATANQGSEATYESGFVIDKFPISRPNLTFSTLTVSNMSPEDSSIYLCSVEGGGNTEAFFGQGTRLTVV.

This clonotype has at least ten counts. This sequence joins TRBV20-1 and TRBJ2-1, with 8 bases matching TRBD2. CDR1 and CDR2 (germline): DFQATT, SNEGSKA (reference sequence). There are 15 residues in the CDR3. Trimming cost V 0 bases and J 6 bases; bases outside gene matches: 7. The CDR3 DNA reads TGCAGTGCTAGAGAGATACTAGCGGAAACCAATGAGCAGTTCTTC. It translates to CSAREILAETNEQFF.

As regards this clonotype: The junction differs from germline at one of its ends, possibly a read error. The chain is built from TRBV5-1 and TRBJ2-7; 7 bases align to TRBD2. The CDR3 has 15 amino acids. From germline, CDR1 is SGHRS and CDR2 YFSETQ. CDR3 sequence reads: CASSPPGRHTYKQYF. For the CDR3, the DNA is TGCGCCAGCAGCCCCCCCGGGAGGCATACCTACAAGCAGTACTTC.

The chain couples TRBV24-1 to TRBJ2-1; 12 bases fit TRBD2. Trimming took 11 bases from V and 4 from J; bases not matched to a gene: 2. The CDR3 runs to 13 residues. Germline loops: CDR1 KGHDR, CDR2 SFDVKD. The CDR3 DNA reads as TGTGCCATCGGGACTAGCGGGTACAATGAGCAGTTCTTC. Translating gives CAIGTSGYNEQFF.

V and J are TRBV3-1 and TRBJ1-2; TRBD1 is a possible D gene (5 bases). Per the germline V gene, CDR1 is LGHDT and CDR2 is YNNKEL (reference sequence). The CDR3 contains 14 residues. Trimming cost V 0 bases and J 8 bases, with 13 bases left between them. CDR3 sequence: CASSQDAGRRGYTF. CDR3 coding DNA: TGTGCCAGCAGCCAAGATGCAGGGCGAAGAGGCTACACCTTC. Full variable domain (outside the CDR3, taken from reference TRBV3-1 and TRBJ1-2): DTAVSQTPKYLVTQMGNDKSIKCEQNLGHDTMYWYKQDSKKFLKIMFSYNNKELIINETVPNRFSPKSPDKAHLNLHINSLELGDSAVYFCASSQDAGRRGYTFGSGTRLTVV.

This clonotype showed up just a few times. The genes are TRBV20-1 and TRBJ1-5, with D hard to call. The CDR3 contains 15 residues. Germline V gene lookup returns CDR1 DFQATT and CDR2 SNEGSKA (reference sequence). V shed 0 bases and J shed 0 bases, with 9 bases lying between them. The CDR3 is CSARDLADSNQPQHF. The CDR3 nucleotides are TGCAGTGCTAGAGATTTAGCAGATAGCAATCAGCCCCAGCATTTT.

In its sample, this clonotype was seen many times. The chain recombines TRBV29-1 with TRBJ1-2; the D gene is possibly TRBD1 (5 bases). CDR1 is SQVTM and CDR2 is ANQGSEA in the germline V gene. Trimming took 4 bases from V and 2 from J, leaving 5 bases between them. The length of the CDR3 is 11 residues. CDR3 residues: CSVGGNYGYTF. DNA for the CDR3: TGCAGCGTTGGGGGGAACTATGGCTACACCTTC. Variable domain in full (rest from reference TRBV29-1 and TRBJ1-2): SAVISQKPSRDICQRGTSLTIQCQVDSQVTMMFWYRQQPGQSLTLIATANQGSEATYESGFVIDKFPISRPNLTFSTLTVSNMSPEDSSIYLCSVGGNYGYTFGSGTRLTVV.